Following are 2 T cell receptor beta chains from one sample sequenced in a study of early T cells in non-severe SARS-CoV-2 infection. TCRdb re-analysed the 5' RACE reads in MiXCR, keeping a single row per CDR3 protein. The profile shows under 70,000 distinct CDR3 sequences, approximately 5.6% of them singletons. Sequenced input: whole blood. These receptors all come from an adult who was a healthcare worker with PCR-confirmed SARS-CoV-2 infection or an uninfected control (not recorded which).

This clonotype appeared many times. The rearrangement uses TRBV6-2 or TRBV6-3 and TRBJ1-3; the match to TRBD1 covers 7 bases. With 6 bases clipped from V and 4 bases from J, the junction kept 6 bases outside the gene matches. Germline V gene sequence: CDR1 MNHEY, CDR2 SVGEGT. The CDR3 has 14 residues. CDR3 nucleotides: TGTGCCAGCAGGCTGGCAGGGGGAGGAAACACCATATATTTT. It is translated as CASRLAGGGNTIYF.

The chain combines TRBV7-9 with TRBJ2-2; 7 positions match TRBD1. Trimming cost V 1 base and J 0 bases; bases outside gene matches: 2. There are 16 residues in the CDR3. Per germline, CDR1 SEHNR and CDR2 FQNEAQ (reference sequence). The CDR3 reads CASSLVQGANTGELFF. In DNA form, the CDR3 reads TGTGCCAGCAGCTTAGTCCAGGGGGCGAACACCGGGGAGCTGTTTTTT.